The rows below give T cell receptor beta chains drawn from one sample of a study of T cell responses to AZD1222 COVID-19 vaccine. The data were produced by immunoSEQ multiplex PCR, yet TCRdb's version contains in-frame clones alone and is incomplete. The table shows fewer than 90,000 clones, with 80% to 95% occurring only once. Here the sequenced sample was peripheral blood, taken 28 days after the second AZD1222 dose. Every receptor here comes from an adult who received the AZD1222 COVID-19 vaccine. CDR3s include the opening cysteine and the closing phenylalanine or tryptophan. A D gene is named only where the DNA matches it firmly. Rows give clone size only sometimes, using once, few, many, or a class for an expanded clone.

clone size	D gene	CDR3 length	J gene	V gene	CDR3 DNA	CDR3 protein
.	.	13	TRBJ2-1	TRBV19	TGTGCCAGTAGGACTACACCATACAATGAGCAGTTCTTC	CASRTTPYNEQFF
.	.	16	TRBJ2-2	TRBV10-3	TGTGCCATCAGCGTGTCTGGCGGCTCGAACACCGGGGAGCTGTTTTTT	CAISVSGGSNTGELFF
few	TRBD1	16	TRBJ2-3	TRBV5-6	TGTGCCAGCAGCTCGTACAGGGGTTTGCGGACAGATACGCAGTATTTT	CASSSYRGLRTDTQYF
.	TRBD2	15	TRBJ2-1	TRBV6-5	TGTGCCAGCCGGCCTATAGGGGAGGGGAACAATGAGCAGTTCTTC	CASRPIGEGNNEQFF
.	.	15	TRBJ2-5	TRBV9	TGTGCCAGCAGCGTAGGCACAGAACTTTTTGAGACCCAGTACTTC	CASSVGTELFETQYF
.	.	12	TRBJ2-7	TRBV3-1/TRBV3-2	TGTGCCAGCAGCCGGACGGGCTACGAGCAGTACTTC	CASSRTGYEQYF
.	.	13	TRBJ1-2	TRBV5-1	TGCGCCAGCAGCTTGGGGGAGGGCAATGGCTACACCTTC	CASSLGEGNGYTF
few	TRBD2	16	TRBJ2-2	TRBV7-2	TGTGCCAGCAGCTTTGTCGGGACTAGCTTCACCGGGGAGCTGTTTTTT	CASSFVGTSFTGELFF
.	.	16	TRBJ1-6	TRBV7-9	TGTGCCAGCAGCTTAATCGGTTCACCGAGGGCTTCACCCCTCCACTTT	CASSLIGSPRASPLHF
.	.	14	TRBJ2-1	TRBV7-9	TGTGCCAGCAGCTTATGGACACGCTACAATGAGCAGTTCTTC	CASSLWTRYNEQFF
.	.	15	TRBJ2-2	TRBV29-1	TGCAGCGCTAACCAAATGGGGGTGAACACCGGGGAGCTGTTTTTT	CSANQMGVNTGELFF
.	.	12	TRBJ1-2	TRBV28	TGTGCCAGCAGTCCGGGCAGCTATGGCTACACCTTC	CASSPGSYGYTF
.	.	16	TRBJ1-2	TRBV7-9	TGTGCCAGCAGCCCGAGCCCGGGTATGGGGATCTATGGCTACACCTTC	CASSPSPGMGIYGYTF
.	TRBD1	14	TRBJ2-7	TRBV19	TGTGCCAGTAAGCGGGACAGGGGAGCCTACGAGCAGTACTTC	CASKRDRGAYEQYF
once	.	11	TRBJ2-5	TRBV20-1	TGTCATGATCCTATAACGGAGACCCAGTACTTC	CHDPITETQYF
.	.	11	TRBJ1-3	TRBV28	TGTGCCAGCAGTTCCCCAGGGGAGATATATTTT	CASSSPGEIYF
few	TRBD2	17	TRBJ2-1	TRBV11-2	TGTGCCAGCAGCTTAGCTCCTAGCGGGGGGATATACGATGAGCAGTTCTTC	CASSLAPSGGIYDEQFF
.	.	13	TRBJ1-3	TRBV30	TGTGCCTGGAGTAGAGGACAGATAAACACCATATATTTT	CAWSRGQINTIYF
once	.	11	TRBJ2-1	TRBV25-1	TGTGCCAGCAGTGAATTCAATGAGCAGTTCTTC	CASSEFNEQFF
.	.	13	TRBJ1-1	TRBV6-5	TGTGCCAGCAGTTACACAGAGAACACTGAAGCTTTCTTT	CASSYTENTEAFF
.	.	12	TRBJ2-4	TRBV3-1/TRBV3-2	TGTGCCAGGATTTTGGGGGGAAACATTCAGTACTTC	CARILGGNIQYF
.	.	11	TRBJ1-4	TRBV20-1	TGCAGTGCTAGAGATGGGGAAAAACTGTTTTTT	CSARDGEKLFF
few	.	15	TRBJ2-1	TRBV2	TGTGCCAGCAGTGAAAGGACCGCGAGGGGCAATGAGCAGTTCTTC	CASSERTARGNEQFF
.	TRBD2	15	TRBJ2-7	TRBV5-4	TGTGCCAGCAGCCAGGGACTAGCGGTTACCTACGAGCAGTACTTC	CASSQGLAVTYEQYF
.	.	12	TRBJ1-5	TRBV28	TGTGCCAGCAGTGTCCTTAATCAGCCCCAGCATTTT	CASSVLNQPQHF
.	.	12	TRBJ1-5	TRBV10-3	TGTGCCACGACGGGTGGCAATCAGCCCCAGCATTTT	CATTGGNQPQHF